Listed below are T cell receptor beta chains from one sample, sequenced in a study of graft-versus-host responses after intestinal transplantation. Method: immunoSEQ multiplex PCR; TCRdb's copy keeps in-frame clones and lacks some. The profile covers tens of thousands of clones, with about a third appearing a single time and 9.2% taken by the ten largest. Sequencing was performed on alloreactive CD8+ T cells from a mixed lymphocyte reaction culture, taken before intestinal transplant. These receptor sequences come from a human patient who received an intestinal transplant. Both conserved end residues are part of each CDR3. The D gene is left open where the match is weak. Clone size is shown for a subset of rows, as once, few, many or a class of expanded clone.

J gene,clone size,V gene,D gene,CDR3 DNA,CDR3 protein
TRBJ2-6,-,TRBV28,TRBD1,TGTGCCAGCAGTTTTCTCATTTTGCGGACAGGGGTTACTGGGGCCAACGTCCTGACTTTC,CASSFLILRTGVTGANVLTF
TRBJ2-1,-,TRBV2,-,TGTGCCAGCAGTGCCGGTGGCTATGAGCAGTTCTTC,CASSAGGYEQFF
TRBJ2-1,-,TRBV12-5,TRBD1,TGTGCTAGTGGTTTGGCAGGGGGCGCCTACAATGAGCAGTTCTTC,CASGLAGGAYNEQFF
TRBJ2-7,medium-sized,TRBV10-1,-,TGCGCCAGCAGTGAGTCGAGCTACGAGCAGTACTTC,CASSESSYEQYF
TRBJ2-3,few,TRBV7-3,-,TGTGCCAGCAGCTTAGCAAGCCTCAGCACAGATACGCAGTATTTT,CASSLASLSTDTQYF
TRBJ2-2,medium-sized,TRBV5-6,-,TGTGCCAGCAGAACAGGGTCCAGGGAGCTGTTTTTT,CASRTGSRELFF
TRBJ2-7,-,TRBV6-6,-,TGTGCCAGCAGTTACGGGGCAGAGCCCTACGAGCAGTACTTC,CASSYGAEPYEQYF
TRBJ1-3,few,TRBV7-9,-,TGTGCCAGCAGCTTGAATGAGGACTCTGGAAACACCATATATTTT,CASSLNEDSGNTIYF
TRBJ1-4,-,TRBV5-4,TRBD1,TGTGCCAGCACCCCCCTCCGGGACAGGGGTCGGGAAAAACTGTTTTTT,CASTPLRDRGREKLFF
TRBJ2-5,-,TRBV4-2,TRBD2,TGTGCCAGCAGCCAAGATAGCGGGGCCCTCCAAGAGACCCAGTACTTC,CASSQDSGALQETQYF
TRBJ2-7,-,TRBV5-5,-,TGTGCCAGCAGCTTGCGCCCAGGGCCAAACTCCTACGAGCAGTACTTC,CASSLRPGPNSYEQYF
TRBJ1-6,-,TRBV12-1,-,TGTGCCAGCAGCTTTGTGGGAGTTTATAATTCACCCCTCCACTTT,CASSFVGVYNSPLHF
TRBJ2-5,-,TRBV4-1,TRBD2,TGCGCCAGCAGCCCAGAGCCGGGACTAATTAGGGAGACCCAGTACTTC,CASSPEPGLIRETQYF
TRBJ2-7,-,TRBV2,-,TGTGCCAGCAGTGAACAGGGACACTCCTACGAGCAGTACTTC,CASSEQGHSYEQYF
TRBJ1-1,-,TRBV18,-,TGTGCCAGCTCACGGAGGGTGTGGATCACTGAAGCTTTCTTT,CASSRRVWITEAFF
TRBJ1-4,few,TRBV10-3,-,TGTGCCATCAGTGAACCCGGGGGAGGAGATAATGAAAAACTGTTTTTT,CAISEPGGGDNEKLFF
TRBJ1-5,-,TRBV6-8,TRBD1,TGTGCCAGCAGGACAGGGGTGTCTCAGCCCCAGCATTTT,CASRTGVSQPQHF
TRBJ2-6,-,TRBV5-6,-,TGTGCCAGCAGCTTGGCCCGGGACCGGGCCGCGGGGGCCAACGTCCTGACTTTC,CASSLARDRAAGANVLTF
TRBJ1-5,few,TRBV7-3,-,TGCGCCAGCAGCCAAGAGACAGGCGGCAATCAGCCCCAGCATTTT,CASSQETGGNQPQHF
TRBJ2-7,medium-sized,TRBV11-1,-,TGTGCCAGCAGCTTAGGGAGCGGAGTAGGTTACGAGCAGTACTTC,CASSLGSGVGYEQYF
TRBJ2-7,-,TRBV7-9,-,TGTGCCAGCAGCCAAGGACAGACGTCTGGGGGCGAGCAGTACTTC,CASSQGQTSGGEQYF
TRBJ2-5,few,TRBV6-9,-,TGTGCCAGCAGTTACTCGACACACGGTCAAGAGACCCAGTACTTC,CASSYSTHGQETQYF
TRBJ2-7,few,TRBV29-1,-,TGCAGCGTTGAGGGGGGATCCCCCTACGAGCAGTACTTC,CSVEGGSPYEQYF
TRBJ1-2,-,TRBV27,-,TGTGCCAGCAGCCCGACACGAGGGAATGGCTACACCTTC,CASSPTRGNGYTF
TRBJ2-3,-,TRBV7-3,-,TGTGCCAGCAGTCTACTCCACGTTGATACGCAGTATTTT,CASSLLHVDTQYF
TRBJ2-7,-,TRBV5-5,TRBD1,TGTGCCAGCACCCTTTTGACAGGGGTGCACGAGCAGTACTTC,CASTLLTGVHEQYF
TRBJ2-3,-,TRBV7-6,-,TGTGCCAGCTCGGTGTATACTAGCACAGATACGCAGTATTTT,CASSVYTSTDTQYF
TRBJ1-1,-,TRBV5-1,-,TGCGCCAGCAGCTTGGCCTGGGGTAGCACTGAAGCTTTCTTT,CASSLAWGSTEAFF
TRBJ2-7,few,TRBV9,TRBD2,TGTGCCAGCAGCGTAGCGGGGGGTCCCTACGAGCAGTACTTC,CASSVAGGPYEQYF
TRBJ2-1,-,TRBV2,-,TGTGCCAGCAGTGTCCGGGATAATGAGCAGTTCTTC,CASSVRDNEQFF
TRBJ1-2,-,TRBV6-5,-,TGTGCCAGCAGTTTCTTAATGTCCCGAAGGAATGGCTACACCTTC,CASSFLMSRRNGYTF
TRBJ2-1,-,TRBV7-6,TRBD1,TGTGCCAGCAGCTTAGCTCGGGACAGGGCCGACAATGAGCAGTTCTTC,CASSLARDRADNEQFF
TRBJ2-5,-,TRBV7-6,TRBD1,TGTGCCAGCAGCCCACGTGGGACAGAGTACCAAGAGACCCAGTACTTC,CASSPRGTEYQETQYF
TRBJ2-7,few,TRBV6-1,TRBD1,TGTGCCATCAGTGAGTCCGGGGACAGCTCCTACGAGCAGTACTTC,CAISESGDSSYEQYF
TRBJ1-6,-,TRBV5-6,TRBD1,TGTGCCAGCAGCTTTACAGGGGAGAACTATAATTCACCCCTCCACTTT,CASSFTGENYNSPLHF
TRBJ1-2,-,TRBV30,-,TGTGCCTGGCAGGGCAACCGCCTGAATCCGAACTGGGGCTACACCTTC,CAWQGNRLNPNWGYTF
TRBJ2-4,medium-sized,TRBV25-1,-,TGTGCCACCGGGACCACCAACATTCAGTACTTC,CATGTTNIQYF
TRBJ2-3,few,TRBV7-9,-,TGTGCCAGCAGTCATAATTCACCGTTTTCTAGCACAGATACGCAGTATTTT,CASSHNSPFSSTDTQYF
TRBJ2-2,few,TRBV5-1,-,TGCGCCAGCAGCCCCTACGGAATACGAACGAACACCGGGGAGCTGTTTTTT,CASSPYGIRTNTGELFF
TRBJ2-7,few,TRBV9,TRBD1,TGTGCCAGCAGTCAGGGGGTGGGCGAGCAGTACTTC,CASSQGVGEQYF
TRBJ2-7,medium-sized,TRBV7-9,TRBD2,TGTGCCAGCAGCTCTAGCGGGGGGGCCTACGAGCAGTACTTC,CASSSSGGAYEQYF
TRBJ2-5,medium-sized,TRBV19,TRBD1,TGTGCCAGTAGGGGGACAGGGTTCCTTCAAGAGACCCAGTACTTC,CASRGTGFLQETQYF
TRBJ2-1,-,TRBV5-4,TRBD2,TGTGCCAGCAGCGACATAGCGGGAGGTCATGAGCAGTTCTTC,CASSDIAGGHEQFF
TRBJ2-1,-,TRBV19,-,TGTGCCAGTACCCGACAACAGGGTAAAGACGTCAATGAGCAGTTCTTC,CASTRQQGKDVNEQFF